These T cell receptor beta chains were read from a single sample in a study of blood T cells in healthy people across ages. TCRdb analysed the 5' RACE reads with MiXCR anew, one entry per CDR3 protein. The sample carries 2 million or so distinct CDR3 sequences, around 48% recorded once. The source material was blood. These receptors all come from a woman aged 40 to 55 in good health. The conserved cysteine and the conserved F or W are not part of the CDR3 here. Expanded clones are given a class, and other clones once, few, many or no size at all.

13 | few | TRBJ2-3 | TRBV7-9 | ASSPGQGKTDTQY
10 | - | TRBJ1-5 | TRBV20-1 | SAQDGPTAQH
13 | few | TRBJ1-1 | TRBV4-2 | ASSQDPGANTEAF
13 | - | TRBJ2-1 | TRBV20-1 | SAPKGTSVHNEQF
15 | - | TRBJ2-1 | TRBV4-3 | ASSQDSVGSSYNEQF
11 | many | TRBJ2-1 | TRBV7-2 | ASSKTGGGEQF
12 | once | TRBJ2-5 | TRBV9 | ASSVAGGSGTLY
13 | - | TRBJ2-2 | TRBV12-3/TRBV12-4 | ASSPIDSGPGELF
13 | once | - | TRBV3-1 | ASSHSRGGPETQY
10 | - | TRBJ2-3 | TRBV20-1 | TARRRTDTRY
14 | few | TRBJ2-5 | TRBV12-3/TRBV12-4 | ASSPPRTGLSETQY
12 | - | TRBJ2-7 | TRBV4-1 | ASSPSGLNYEQY
13 | - | TRBJ2-7 | TRBV20-1 | SANNPGTSSYEQY
11 | - | TRBJ1-2 | TRBV28 | ASSPPRAGGYT
14 | - | TRBJ2-1 | TRBV4-2 | ASSQDGRRSYNEQF
10 | - | TRBJ2-7 | TRBV29-1 | SVRQGEREQY
12 | - | TRBJ1-2 | TRBV20-1 | SASRGQLDYGYT
10 | few | TRBJ2-3 | TRBV9 | ASTPGEDTQY
13 | - | TRBJ2-5 | TRBV7-2 | ASSLVPGRRETQY
13 | - | TRBJ1-2 | TRBV20-1 | SASPSGQKNYGYT
11 | few | TRBJ2-3 | TRBV24-1 | AAAQGATDTQY
13 | - | TRBJ2-3 | TRBV6-2/TRBV6-3 | ASSSGPDSLYTQY